A single T cell receptor beta chain is shown here with its context. What it recognizes is unknown. Trimming removed 1 base from V and 4 bases from J, with 16 bases in between. Germline values: CDR1 KGHSH, CDR2 LQKENI. The CDR3 is 16 amino acids. In every patient, relapse followed autologous stem cell transplantation, while exposure to brentuximab vedotin differed. Magnetic negative selection was used to purify CD4+ T cells from thawed PBMCs. Classifying best responses yielded complete response, partial response or progressive disease. Produced via immunoSEQ multiplex PCR; TCRdb's table is partial and in-frame only. The table lists over 20,000 clones, 80% to 85% of them singletons. This entry comes from a study of PD-1 blockade in classical Hodgkin lymphoma. Study observations and caveats: Baseline diversity resembling that of newly diagnosed patients was seen in complete responders.

The rearrangement joins TRBV18 to TRBJ1-2; a possible D gene is TRBD1 (5 bases). The receptor comes from a human donor with classical Hodgkin lymphoma. This material consisted of CD4+ T cells from blood, taken at baseline. This CDR3 is CASSPREDPGTYGYTF. The DNA of the CDR3 is TGTGCCAGCTCACCACGTGAGGATCCGGGGACCTATGGCTACACCTTC.